This T cell receptor beta chain emerged from a study of tumor-infiltrating lymphocytes in primary liver carcinoma. Turning to the study itself: Primary liver carcinomas in the patients were surgically resected. The study reported T1-T3 N0M0 tumors spanning 4.2 to 10 cm.

Notes on this clonotype: Antigen unknown.

General study results and limits: Compared with blood, tumor repertoires held significantly more in their top 250 clones. Owing to bulk unsorted samples, no comparison was made between CD4+ and CD8+ repertoires.

CDR3 length equals 14 residues. The trim removed 5 bases at V and 3 bases at J, leaving 5 bases unmatched. The germline gives CDR1 MDHEN, CDR2 SYDVKM. Blood RNA came from unsorted whole blood; germline DNA was also extracted. TCR beta cDNA came from roughly 450 ng total RNA, primed with a constant-region primer. What produced the TCR beta libraries was three nested multiplex PCR rounds using slightly modified ARM-PCR. TRBV1-TRBV30 forward primers paired with a C-beta reverse primer drove the first two PCR rounds, ten to eleven cycles each. Using its own MiXCR run on the multiplex PCR reads, TCRdb lists one record per CDR3 protein. The sample has about 200,000 distinct CDR3 sequences; around three fifths are singletons.

The clonotype was recovered from a woman aged 60-75 years with primary liver carcinoma and hepatitis B virus infection. This rearrangement joins TRBV28 to TRBJ1-1, with 8 bases lining up with TRBD1. The material sequenced was peripheral blood. The CDR3 DNA is TGTGCCAGCAGTACGACAGGGGCGGACACTGAAGCTTTCTTT. Translated: CASSTTGADTEAFF.